Below are 25 T cell receptor delta chains sequenced from a single sample in a study of delta chains in infants with herpesvirus infections. Gamma-chain- and delta-chain-specific primers converted PBMC RNA into TCR cDNA. TCRdb reanalyzed the RT-PCR reads using CATT. The table includes some 830 delta-chain clones, 35% to 45% detected once. Sequenced material: peripheral blood, taken at time point 1 of longitudinal follow-up. The origin of the receptors is a human donor who was a Ugandan infant, either HIV-exposed or HIV-unexposed (not recorded which).

With regard to this clone: This could be a read error, since a much larger clone is one nucleotide away. The rearrangement links TRDV1 to TRDJ1; D is possibly TRDD2 (6 bases). The germline CDR1 and CDR2 sequences are TSWWSYY and QGS. V lost 2 bases and J 1 base, leaving 35 bases between the germline ends. CDR3 length: 23 residues. CDR3 amino acids: CALGEKFILRTGESLPVTDKLIF. In DNA form, the CDR3 reads TGTGCTCTTGGGGAAAAATTTATCCTACGTACCGGGGAATCTCTCCCCGTCACCGATAAACTCATCTTT.

On this clone itself: Given a far larger clone just one base away, this is likely a sequencing read error. The chain employs TRAV38-2/DV8 and TRDJ2; D may be TRDD3 (6 bases). From germline, CDR1 is TSESDYY and CDR2 QEAYKQQN. This CDR3 contains 20 residues. CDR3 DNA sequence: TGTGCTTATAGGAGCGCGATCGCGGGGATCGGGGCGGCTTTGCCAGCACAACTCTTCTTT. This translates into CAYRSAIAGIGAALPAQLFF.

In regard to this clone: This probably arose from a read error, given a far larger clone one base away. The chain uses TRDV1 and TRDJ2; D remains ambiguous. The germline V gene encodes CDR1 TSWWSYY and CDR2 QGS. Between the trimmed V and J ends, which lost 1 base and 0 bases, there was a span of 6 bases. The CDR3 consists of 15 residues. CDR3 loop: CALGERPTLTAQLFF. The CDR3 nucleotides read TGTGCTCTTGGGGAACGCCCTACTTTGACAGCACAACTCTTCTTT.

As regards this clone: This sequence is one base from a far larger clone and is likely a read error. The sample has other DNA sequences that encode this CDR3 too. The V and J genes are TRDV1 and TRDJ1; TRDD3 aligns across 8 bases. The ends lost 3 bases at V and 0 bases at J; junction bases unmatched: 15. Germline V gene lookup returns CDR1 TSWWSYY and CDR2 QGS. The CDR3 is 19 residues long. For the CDR3, the DNA is TGTGCTCTTGGGGAGTCCCTATACTGCTGGGGGAAGGACACCGATAAACTCATCTTT. This translates into CALGESLYCWGKDTDKLIF.

The DNA of the CDR3 is TGTGCTCTTGGGGAACTAGCGTCATACTGGGGGATGAGCCTACTGGGGGCCGATAAACTCATCTTT. As protein: CALGELASYWGMSLLGADKLIF. V usage is TRDV1 and J usage is TRDJ1; 10 bases map to TRDD3. Germline V CDR1 and CDR2: TSWWSYY, QGS. CDR3 length: 22 residues. V was clipped by 0 bases and J by 3 bases; unmatched bases: 22.

The sample holds a few counts of this clone. This clone may be a read error of a much larger clone one base away. At the DNA level, this CDR3 is encoded by other sequences in the same sample as well. This sequence joins TRDV2 and TRDJ1; 10 positions agree with TRDD3. J lost 2 bases, V lost 2 bases, and 1 base had no gene match. CDR1 and CDR2 from the germline V gene are GEAIGNYY and EKD. The CDR3 covers 14 residues. The DNA for the CDR3 is TGTGCCTGTGACAGACTGGGGGATACCGATAAACTCATCTTT. It is translated as CACDRLGDTDKLIF.

Turning to this clone: This may be a read error: a much more frequent sequence differs by one nucleotide. This rearrangement joins TRDV2 to TRDJ3; tentatively, D is TRDD3 (5 bases). The CDR3 runs 17 residues. Germline loops: CDR1 GEAIGNYY, CDR2 EKD. The chain's CDR3 is CACDTTPGSWDARQMFF. The CDR3 DNA is TGTGCCTGTGACACAACCCCGGGCTCCTGGGACGCCCGACAGATGTTTTTC.

This clone occurred a few times. Being one base from a much bigger clone, this may be a read error. DNA of the CDR3: TGTGCTCTTGGGCCCCGGCCTCCTTACATGTACTGGGGGAGCGGGGGACTCATCTTT. Translating it yields CALGPRPPYMYWGSGGLIF. The chain is built from TRDV1 and TRDJ1, with 9 bases aligning to TRDD3. Trimming at V came to 5 bases and at J to 10 bases, leaving 26 bases not matched to a gene. The CDR3 runs 19 residues. The germline V gene encodes CDR1 TSWWSYY and CDR2 QGS.

By frequency in the sample, this clone is large. J is TRDJ1 and V is TRDV1, with 12 nucleotides matching TRDD3. The junction had 11 bases not matched to a gene; V was cut back by 0 bases and J by 0 bases. The CDR3 covers 20 residues. Germline values: CDR1 TSWWSYY, CDR2 QGS. The CDR3 DNA reads TGTGCTCTTGGGGAACTAGCGGACGTACTGGGGGATACACACACCGATAAACTCATCTTT. This gives the protein CALGELADVLGDTHTDKLIF.

To note about this clone: With a far larger clone one base away, a read error is the likely cause. The genes are TRDV2 and TRDJ1, with 7 bases fitting TRDD3. Germline V gene lookup returns CDR1 GEAIGNYY and CDR2 EKD. This CDR3 region has 14 residues. The CDR3: CACDEMGDTDELIF. The CDR3, as DNA: TGTGCCTGTGACGAGATGGGGGACACCGATGAACTCATCTTT.

Comment on this clone: This probably arose from a read error, given a far larger clone one base away. V and J are TRDV2 and TRDJ2; tentative D call: TRDD3 (5 bases). The CDR3 consists of 14 residues. Trimming took off 0 bases at V and 3 bases at J, with 7 bases between the two ends. The V gene's germline CDR1 is GEAIGNYY and CDR2 EKD. CDR3 residues: CACDTGEVTAQLFF. The CDR3 region has the DNA TGTGCCTGTGACACCGGGGAAGTGACAGCACAACTCTTCTTT.

This clone is deemed medium-sized (0.01 to 0.1%). The genes are TRDV1 and TRDJ1; no reliable D call. V dropped 1 base and J dropped 2 bases, with 14 bases sitting between them. The CDR3 has 16 residues. In germline, CDR1 is TSWWSYY, CDR2 QGS. This CDR3 is CALGEPTLPGTDKLIF. The DNA of the CDR3 is TGTGCTCTTGGGGAACCCACCTTACCGGGGACCGATAAACTCATCTTT.

In regard to this clone: This could be a read error, since a much larger clone is one nucleotide away. The chain carries TRDV2 and TRDJ3, with 10 bases aligning to TRDD3. There are 19 residues in the CDR3. Germline CDR1 and CDR2: GEAIGNYY and EKD. This CDR3 is CACDSTGGFFSWDTRKMFF. CDR3 in DNA: TGTGCCTGTGACAGTACTGGGGGATTTTTTTCCTGGGACACCCGAAAGATGTTTTTC.

The chain uses TRDV2 and TRDJ1, with D possibly matching TRDD3 (6 bases). Trimming left V 5 bases short and J 5 bases short, with 14 bases between. Germline CDR1 reads GEAIGNYY; CDR2 reads EKD. The CDR3 sequence is 13 residues long. This CDR3 is CACAWGPGDKLIF. CDR3 nucleotides: TGTGCCTGTGCCTGGGGTCCCGGGGATAAACTCATCTTT.

Remarks on this clone: A read error is the likely source, as a far larger clone sits one nucleotide away. V gene TRDV1 combines with J gene TRDJ4, with 9 bases that match TRDD3. This CDR3 is built from 14 residues. V lost 7 bases to trimming and J lost 6 bases; unmatched junction nucleotides: 12. Germline V lookup: CDR1 TSWWSYY, CDR2 QGS. For the CDR3, the DNA is TGTGCTCTTGCGGAGCACCGGGGATACGGAACCCTGATCTTT. Protein product: CALAEHRGYGTLIF.

As regards this clone: A read error may be the cause here, since a much bigger clone is one base away. In the same sample, other DNA sequences code for this CDR3. In DNA form, the CDR3 reads TGTGCTCTTGGAGATCTTCGGTACTGGGGGATACATCGGGTCACCGATAAACTCATCTTT. Protein sequence: CALGDLRYWGIHRVTDKLIF. This sequence joins TRDV1 and TRDJ1; 12 nucleotides agree with TRDD3. The CDR3 length is 20 residues. The trim removed 6 bases at V and 1 base at J, leaving 18 bases unmatched. CDR1 is TSWWSYY, CDR2 QGS, per germline.

This clone ranks as medium-sized. This could be a read error, since a much larger clone is one nucleotide away. This CDR3 is also generated by other DNA sequences in the sample. J is TRDJ1 and V is TRDV2, with a possible D match to TRDD3 (5 bases). This CDR3 is 13 amino acids long. The V end lost 0 bases, the J end lost 1 base, and 5 bases lay between the germline ends. Germline values: CDR1 GEAIGNYY, CDR2 EKD. This CDR3 reads CACDTWGTDKLIF. The CDR3 DNA reads as TGTGCCTGTGACACCTGGGGCACCGATAAACTCATCTTT.

This clone counts as large (0.1 to 1%). The chain employs TRDV2 and TRDJ3; 12 bases agree with TRDD3. Germline V CDR1 and CDR2: GEAIGNYY, EKD. The junction had 5 bases not matched to a gene; V was cut back by 3 bases and J by 0 bases. This CDR3 contains 19 residues. The CDR3 is CACDFTGGYLSWDTRQMFF. The DNA for the CDR3 is TGTGCCTGTGACTTTACTGGGGGATACCTCTCCTGGGACACCCGACAGATGTTTTTC.

CDR3 DNA: TGTGCCTGTGACACCTGGGGGATACGGGACGATAAACTCATCTTT. Translation: CACDTWGIRDDKLIF. This sequence joins TRDV2 and TRDJ1; 11 nucleotides align to TRDD3. Per the germline V gene, CDR1 is GEAIGNYY and CDR2 is EKD. Unmatched junction bases numbered 3, after V lost 0 bases and J lost 4 bases. The CDR3 sequence is 15 residues long.

This clone was seen only a few times. A much larger clone lies a single base off, so this may be a read error. This chain connects TRDV2 to TRDJ1; 9 nucleotides match TRDD3. CDR3 length: 14 residues. Germline V gene lookup returns CDR1 GEAIGNYY and CDR2 EKD. Germline trimming cut 2 bases from V and 9 bases from J; bases unmatched to any gene: 9. The CDR3 spells CACDRVGDKAELIF. DNA of the CDR3: TGTGCCTGTGACAGAGTGGGGGATAAGGCGGAACTCATCTTT.

This clone counts as large. The chain couples TRDV1 to TRDJ1, with 11 bases lining up with TRDD3. The CDR3 covers 18 residues. Germline loops: CDR1 TSWWSYY, CDR2 QGS. The trim removed 0 bases at V and 6 bases at J, leaving 12 bases unmatched. This CDR3 reads CALGELRYWGICVHKLIF. The CDR3 DNA sequence: TGTGCTCTTGGGGAACTTCGCTACTGGGGGATATGTGTGCATAAACTCATCTTT.

This clone is medium-sized (0.01 to 0.1%) in the sample. V is TRDV2 and J is TRDJ3, with 12 bases aligning to TRDD3. The CDR3 contains 20 residues. The V gene end was trimmed by 3 bases and the J gene end by 3 bases; junction bases not matched to a gene: 11. Germline CDR1 reads GEAIGNYY; CDR2 reads EKD. The CDR3 loop is CACDSVLGDTPGWDTRQMFF. For the CDR3, the DNA is TGTGCCTGTGACTCCGTACTGGGGGATACCCCCGGCTGGGACACCCGACAGATGTTTTTC.

This clone was counted only a few times. The chain uses TRDV1 and TRDJ1, with TRDD2 matching 7 bases. Germline CDR1 reads TSWWSYY; CDR2 reads QGS. CDR3 length: 21 amino acids. Trimming at V came to 5 bases and at J to 0 bases, leaving 24 bases not matched to a gene. The CDR3 DNA reads as TGTGCTCTTGGGTCATTGGCCTTCCTCTCTTTTGGGGCTACGTACACCGATAAACTCATCTTT. This sequence encodes CALGSLAFLSFGATYTDKLIF.

As regards this clone: A far bigger clonotype differs at one base, so this is likely a read error. The sample contains more than one DNA sequence encoding this CDR3. The rearrangement joins TRDV1 to TRDJ1, with TRDD3 matching 7 bases. Germline loops: CDR1 TSWWSYY, CDR2 QGS. The CDR3 extends over 19 amino acids. CDR3 DNA: TGTGCTCTTGGGGAACCCCCTCAGAGGGGGATTGCGGCCACCGATAAACTCATCTTC. Protein sequence: CALGEPPQRGIAATDKLIF.

Notes on this clone: A read error is likely here: a far larger clone is one base away. This chain uses TRDV2 with TRDJ3, with TRDD3 identical over 8 bases. CDR3 size: 19 residues. Germline V gene sequence: CDR1 GEAIGNYY, CDR2 EKD. The J segment lost 0 bases and the V segment lost 3 bases, leaving 9 bases of the junction unmatched. DNA for the CDR3: TGTGCCTGTGACTCCCTACTGGGGGTCAGCTCCTGGGACACCCGACAGATGTTTTTC. Translating gives CACDSLLGVSSWDTRQMFF.